This is a list of T cell receptor beta chains from one sample in a study of T cell repertoires in cytomegalovirus infection. Their antigens are not known. From the reads, TCRdb called clonotypes with MiXCR, one entry per CDR3 protein. Here the sample spans around 570,000 distinct CDR3 sequences, about 40% being singletons. Sequenced here: cultured PBMCs, sampled from culture after CMV antigen stimulation. The receptors shown here come from a human donor in good health (CMV status not recorded). Some clones in this sample may be carry-over from other donors' samples. The CDR3 runs from the conserved cysteine through the conserved F or W. D genes are given only for firm matches. Only part of the rows carry a size: once, few, many, or a class if the clone is expanded.

v_call,d_call,j_call,clone_size,cdr3_aa,cdr3_nt
TRBV18,-,TRBJ2-1,few,CASSPQAISYNEQFF,TGTGCCAGCTCACCACAGGCCATATCCTACAATGAGCAGTTCTTC
TRBV20-1,TRBD2,TRBJ2-3,-,CSAPSSGSTDTQYF,TGCAGTGCCCCCTCTAGCGGAAGCACAGATACGCAGTATTTT
TRBV6-1,TRBD2,TRBJ2-5,many,CASSWREQETQYF,TGTGCCAGCAGTTGGCGGGAGCAAGAGACCCAGTACTTC
TRBV7-2,-,TRBJ2-7,-,CASRPGMAGAYEQYF,TGTGCCAGCAGACCAGGCATGGCAGGGGCGTACGAGCAGTACTTC
TRBV11-2,-,TRBJ2-2,few,CASSSPGATGELFF,TGTGCCAGCAGCTCTCCCGGAGCCACCGGGGAGCTGTTTTTT
TRBV2,-,TRBJ2-1,few,CASSGQGTSSYNEQFF,TGTGCCAGCAGTGGGCAGGGAACTAGCTCCTACAATGAGCAGTTCTTC
TRBV6-2/TRBV6-3,TRBD2,TRBJ2-3,-,CASSLRGSGTTDTQYF,TGTGCCAGCAGCCTTCGGGGTAGCGGGACCACAGATACGCAGTATTTT
TRBV7-9,-,TRBJ2-7,many,CASSSLTYEQYF,TGTGCCAGCAGCTCGTTGACCTACGAGCAGTACTTC
TRBV7-2,-,TRBJ1-2,-,CASSLRRYTYGYTF,TGTGCCAGCAGCTTAAGACGCTATACTTATGGCTACACCTTC
TRBV5-1,-,TRBJ1-2,few,CASSLDLIRDDNYGYTF,TGCGCCAGCAGCTTGGATCTTATAAGAGATGATAACTATGGCTACACCTTC
TRBV7-2,-,TRBJ2-5,few,CASSLGRGIGRETQYF,TGTGCCAGCAGCTTAGGTCGGGGAATAGGACGAGAGACCCAGTACTTC